These 13 T cell receptor beta chains came from one sample sequenced in a study of a mutant IDH1 vaccine in newly diagnosed glioma. Time point reported: week 5, during vaccination. The content of each vaccine dose was 300 ug of mutant IDH1 20-mer peptide, and topical imiquimod accompanied it. Produced via immunoSEQ multiplex PCR; TCRdb's table is partial and in-frame only. This sample yields roughly 50,000 clones, of which around 80% are seen a single time; under 2% belongs to the top ten. These receptors' antigens are unknown. Sequencing used PBMCs, obtained from a glioma patient whose treatment included an IDH1 peptide vaccine. Source of these receptors: a woman in her thirties or forties with glioma.

The V gene is TRBV27, the J gene TRBJ1-6; the D is unclear. The CDR3 consists of 16 residues. The germline V and J ends were trimmed by 5 bases and 10 bases, with 21 bases remaining between them. CDR1 is MNHEY, CDR2 SMNVEV, per germline (reference sequence). The CDR3 coding sequence is TGTGCCAGCAGTCCGAGAGAGGGAAATAGGAACTCACCCCTCCACTTT. This sequence encodes CASSPREGNRNSPLHF.

The chain links TRBV11-3 to TRBJ1-6, with D maybe TRBD1 (6 bases). Germline V gene data show CDR1 as SGHNT and CDR2 as YENEEA. V lost 5 bases to trimming and J lost 10 bases, with 12 bases between them. This CDR3 contains 13 residues. DNA of the CDR3: TGTGCCAGCAGCCCCTTTGGGGGCTCACCCCTCCACTTT. It encodes CASSPFGGSPLHF.

This clone was detected once. V is TRBV29-1 and J is TRBJ2-1, with D possibly TRBD2 on 7 matching bases. V dropped 3 bases and J dropped 0 bases, with 24 bases sitting between them. The CDR3 is 19 residues long. Germline CDR1 is SQVTM and CDR2 is ANQGSEA. This chain's CDR3 is CSVEGSWGLRGSSYNEQFF. The CDR3 DNA is TGCAGCGTTGAGGGTTCTTGGGGGCTCCGCGGGAGCTCCTACAATGAGCAGTTCTTC.

This clone has a handful of counts. The genes are TRBV10-3 and TRBJ1-1; D remains ambiguous. The CDR3 sequence is 14 residues long. CDR1 is ENHRY and CDR2 is SYGVKD in the germline V gene. The ends were cut back, 2 bases at V and 1 base at J, with 8 bases in the middle. The CDR3 protein is CAISEKAQNTEAFF. The CDR3 DNA is TGTGCCATCAGTGAGAAGGCTCAGAACACTGAAGCTTTCTTT.

This rearrangement joins TRBV11-2 to TRBJ1-2; a possible D gene is TRBD1 (5 bases). The length of the CDR3 is 15 residues. With 5 bases removed from V and 4 bases from J, the gap between germline ends came to 17 bases. CDR1 is SGHAT and CDR2 is FQNNGV in the germline V gene. CDR3 bases: TGTGCCAGCAGCCTGAGGGCCGGGACGGCCTATGGCTACACCTTC. Residues: CASSLRAGTAYGYTF.

This chain uses TRBV5-4 with TRBJ2-5, with 7 nucleotides matching TRBD1. The CDR3 runs 16 residues. J gave up 0 bases and V 4 bases, and 9 bases lay outside the gene matches. Germline assignment: CDR1 SGHNT and CDR2 YYREEE (reference sequence). CDR3 amino acids: CASSPRDSPYQETQYF. CDR3 in DNA: TGTGCCAGCAGCCCGAGGGACAGCCCCTACCAAGAGACCCAGTACTTC.

Turning to this clone: Other DNA sequences in the sample encode the same CDR3. The rearrangement links TRBV29-1 to TRBJ1-2; 9 bases agree with TRBD1. This CDR3 spans 12 amino acids. Germline trimming cut 5 bases from V and 3 bases from J; bases unmatched to any gene: 1. Looked up from germline, CDR1 is SQVTM and CDR2 is ANQGSEA. CDR3: CSVRQGDYGYTF. For the CDR3, the DNA is TGCAGCGTTCGACAGGGGGACTATGGCTACACCTTC.

This chain connects TRBV15 to TRBJ1-1; no clear D. The germline V gene encodes CDR1 LNHNV and CDR2 YYDKDF (reference sequence). This CDR3 is built from 13 residues. Between the trimmed V and J ends, which lost 0 bases and 3 bases, there was a span of 5 bases. Here the CDR3 DNA reads TGTGCCACCAGCAGAGAGATGGACACTGAAGCTTTCTTT. Its protein is CATSREMDTEAFF.

This chain connects TRBV19 to TRBJ1-5; the D is unclear. This CDR3 is 14 amino acids long. Trimming stripped 3 bases from V and 6 bases from J, with 12 bases between. Looked up from germline, CDR1 is LNHDA and CDR2 is SQIVND (reference sequence). The CDR3, as DNA: TGTGCCAGTAGTATCCGTGGTAATAGTCAGCCCCAGCATTTT. Protein: CASSIRGNSQPQHF.

The chain has TRBV4-3 and TRBJ1-2, with D perhaps TRBD1 (5 bases). The CDR3 consists of 15 residues. Germline V lookup: CDR1 LGHNA, CDR2 YSLEER. V was pared by 0 bases and J by 5 bases, with 13 bases between. The CDR3 region has the DNA TGCGCCAGCAGCCAAGACGTGGCAGGGCCTTATGGCTACACCTTC. It specifies CASSQDVAGPYGYTF.

CDR3 sequence reads: CASGVGRGTYNEQFF. The CDR3 DNA reads as TGCGCCAGCGGGGTGGGGCGGGGTACCTACAATGAGCAGTTCTTC. This chain uses TRBV10-2 with TRBJ2-1, with a tentative D call TRBD2 (6 bases). V was shortened by 8 bases and J by 2 bases, with 16 bases between the two germline ends. The germline V gene encodes CDR1 WSHSY and CDR2 SAAADI. The CDR3 is made up of 15 amino acids.

This chain links TRBV27 with TRBJ2-5; 12 bases fit TRBD1. The CDR3 length is 16 residues. V shed 6 bases, J shed 2 bases, and the junction held 7 bases outside the gene matches. Germline assignment: CDR1 MNHEY and CDR2 SMNVEV (reference sequence). Here the CDR3 DNA reads TGTGCCAGCAGCTACGGGACAGGGGGCGGTCAAGAGACCCAGTACTTC. Protein sequence: CASSYGTGGGQETQYF.

The rearrangement joins TRBV5-4 to TRBJ2-1, with 10 bases that match TRBD2. After removal of 1 base from V and 0 bases from J, the junction contained 1 base not matched to a gene. CDR3 length equals 16 residues. From germline, CDR1 is SGHNT and CDR2 YYREEE (reference sequence). CDR3 amino acids: CASSLKRGGSYNEQFF. In DNA form, the CDR3 reads TGTGCCAGCAGCTTGAAGCGGGGGGGCTCCTACAATGAGCAGTTCTTC.